This T cell receptor (beta chain) was retrieved from a study of monozygotic twins with cystic fibrosis. The CDR3 sequence is 14 residues long. V was pared by 7 bases and J by 5 bases, with 8 bases of the junction left unmatched. Germline loops: CDR1 ENHRY, CDR2 SYGVKD. Some clones are missing from TCRdb's copy, which holds only in-frame ones; the method was immunoSEQ multiplex PCR. Among under 30,000 clones listed, roughly nine tenths were seen once. The clonotype was recovered from a girl under 10 years old with cystic fibrosis. The chain uses TRBV10-3 and TRBJ1-5; the match to TRBD1 covers 7 bases. The sample taken for sequencing was blood. CDR3 bases: TGTGCCATCAAAGACAGGGTCGGAGATCAGCCCCAGCATTTT. Amino acid sequence: CAIKDRVGDQPQHF.